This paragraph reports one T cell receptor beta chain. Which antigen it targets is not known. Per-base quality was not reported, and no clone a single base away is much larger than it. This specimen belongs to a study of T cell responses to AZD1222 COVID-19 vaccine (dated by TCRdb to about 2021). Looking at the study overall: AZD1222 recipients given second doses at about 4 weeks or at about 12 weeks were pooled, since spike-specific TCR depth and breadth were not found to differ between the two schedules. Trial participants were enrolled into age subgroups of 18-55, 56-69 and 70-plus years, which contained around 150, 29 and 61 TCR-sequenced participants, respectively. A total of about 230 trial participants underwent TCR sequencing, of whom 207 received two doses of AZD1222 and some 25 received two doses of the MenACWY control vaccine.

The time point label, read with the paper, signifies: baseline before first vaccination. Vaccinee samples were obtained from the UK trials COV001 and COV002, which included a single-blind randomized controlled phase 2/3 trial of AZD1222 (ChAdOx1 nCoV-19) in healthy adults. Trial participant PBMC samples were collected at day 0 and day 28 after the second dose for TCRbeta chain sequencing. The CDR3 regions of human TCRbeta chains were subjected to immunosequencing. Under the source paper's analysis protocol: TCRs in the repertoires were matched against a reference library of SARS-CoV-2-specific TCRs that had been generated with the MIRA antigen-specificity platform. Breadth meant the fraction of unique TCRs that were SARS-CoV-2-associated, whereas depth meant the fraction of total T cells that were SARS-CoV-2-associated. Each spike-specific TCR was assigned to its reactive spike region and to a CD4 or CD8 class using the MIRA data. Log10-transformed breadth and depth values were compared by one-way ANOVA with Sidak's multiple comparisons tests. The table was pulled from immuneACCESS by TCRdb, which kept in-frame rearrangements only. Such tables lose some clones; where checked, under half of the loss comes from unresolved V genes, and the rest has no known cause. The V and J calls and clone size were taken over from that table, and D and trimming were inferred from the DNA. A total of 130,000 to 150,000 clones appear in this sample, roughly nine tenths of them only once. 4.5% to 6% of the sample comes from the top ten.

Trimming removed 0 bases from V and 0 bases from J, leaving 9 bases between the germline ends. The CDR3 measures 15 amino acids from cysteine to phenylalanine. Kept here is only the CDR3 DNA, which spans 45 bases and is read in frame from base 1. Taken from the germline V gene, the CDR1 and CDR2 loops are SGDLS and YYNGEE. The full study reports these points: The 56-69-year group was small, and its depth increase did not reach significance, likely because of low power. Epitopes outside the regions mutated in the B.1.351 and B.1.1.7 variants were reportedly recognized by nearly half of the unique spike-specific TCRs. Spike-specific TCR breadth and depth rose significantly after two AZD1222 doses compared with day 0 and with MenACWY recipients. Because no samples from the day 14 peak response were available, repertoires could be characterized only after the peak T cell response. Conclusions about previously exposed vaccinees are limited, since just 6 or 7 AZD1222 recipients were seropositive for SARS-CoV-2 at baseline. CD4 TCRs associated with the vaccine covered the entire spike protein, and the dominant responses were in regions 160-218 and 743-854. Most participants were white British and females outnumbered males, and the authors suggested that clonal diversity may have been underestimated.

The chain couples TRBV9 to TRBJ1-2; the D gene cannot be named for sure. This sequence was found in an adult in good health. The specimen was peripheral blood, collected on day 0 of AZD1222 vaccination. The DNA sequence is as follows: TGTGCCAGCAGCGTAGTAGGGAATACTAACTATGGCTACACCTTC. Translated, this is CASSVVGNTNYGYTF.